The present T cell receptor (beta chain) was sequenced within a study of regulatory T cells. Broader study findings: Patient repertoires had restricted TRB V-J pairs and skewed V and J usage, most in Tregs. Control CD8+ cells showed a nonsignificant trend toward higher Shannon entropy than patient CD8+ cells.

Concerning this clone itself: The antigen is undetermined.

All CD3G-deficient patients showed autoimmunity, more severe in two. Patients aged 2 to 39 years had fewer naive and more memory CD4+ and CD8+ T cells. CDR1 is SEHNR and CDR2 is FQNEAQ in the germline V gene (reference sequence). The CDR3 contains 13 residues. The V and J ends lost 1 base and 8 bases respectively, with 9 bases between them. Primers: 52 TRBV forward and 13 TRBJ reverse. Sequencing used immunoSEQ multiplex PCR; TCRdb keeps in-frame clones, though not all of them. The data show about 18,000 clones, with more than 85% seen just once and over 30% held by the top ten. This clonotype was obtained from a person under 35 with CD3G deficiency. Sequenced input: CD8+ T cells sorted from blood. The rearrangement links TRBV7-9 to TRBJ2-1; no reliable D call. The CDR3 region has the DNA TGTGCCAGCAGCTTAGAGGGCGTAGATGAGCAGTTCTTC. Translating it yields CASSLEGVDEQFF.